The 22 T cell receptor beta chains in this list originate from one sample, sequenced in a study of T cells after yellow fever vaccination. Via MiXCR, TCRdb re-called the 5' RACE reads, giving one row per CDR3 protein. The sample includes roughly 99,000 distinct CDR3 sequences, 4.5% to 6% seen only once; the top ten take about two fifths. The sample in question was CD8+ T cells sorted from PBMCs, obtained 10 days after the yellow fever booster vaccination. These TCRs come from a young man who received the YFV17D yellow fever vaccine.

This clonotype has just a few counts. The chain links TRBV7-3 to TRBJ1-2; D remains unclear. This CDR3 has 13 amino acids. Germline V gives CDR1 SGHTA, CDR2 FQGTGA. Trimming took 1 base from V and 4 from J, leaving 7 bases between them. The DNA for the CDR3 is TGTGCCAGCAGCTTAAGCACGGGCTATGGCTACACCTTC. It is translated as CASSLSTGYGYTF.

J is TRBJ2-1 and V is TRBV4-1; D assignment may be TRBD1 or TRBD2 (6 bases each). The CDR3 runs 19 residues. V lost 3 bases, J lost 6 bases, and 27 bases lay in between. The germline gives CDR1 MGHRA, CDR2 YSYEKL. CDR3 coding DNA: TGCGCCAGCAGCCAGAACAGGGAGTCCCGGGACTGGGGATTCAATGAGCAGTTCTTC. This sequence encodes CASSQNRESRDWGFNEQFF.

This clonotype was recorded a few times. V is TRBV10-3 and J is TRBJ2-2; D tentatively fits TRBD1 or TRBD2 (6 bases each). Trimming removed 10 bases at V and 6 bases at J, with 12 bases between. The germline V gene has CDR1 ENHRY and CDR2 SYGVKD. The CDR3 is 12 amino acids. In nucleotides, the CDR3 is TGTGCCACCTCGGAGGGGGCCGGGGAGCTGTTTTTT. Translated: CATSEGAGELFF.

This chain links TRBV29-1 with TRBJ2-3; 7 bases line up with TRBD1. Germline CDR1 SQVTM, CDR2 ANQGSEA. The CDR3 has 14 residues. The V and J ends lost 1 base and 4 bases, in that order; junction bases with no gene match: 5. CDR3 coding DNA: TGCAGCGTTGAAGGCCAGGGGGTGGCAGATACGCAGTATTTT. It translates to CSVEGQGVADTQYF.

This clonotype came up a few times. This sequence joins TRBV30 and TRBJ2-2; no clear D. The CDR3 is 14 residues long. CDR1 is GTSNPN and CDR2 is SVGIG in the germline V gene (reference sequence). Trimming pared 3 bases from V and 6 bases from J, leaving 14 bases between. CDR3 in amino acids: CAWSITSKSGELFF. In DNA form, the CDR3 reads TGTGCCTGGAGCATTACGTCAAAGTCCGGGGAGCTGTTTTTT.

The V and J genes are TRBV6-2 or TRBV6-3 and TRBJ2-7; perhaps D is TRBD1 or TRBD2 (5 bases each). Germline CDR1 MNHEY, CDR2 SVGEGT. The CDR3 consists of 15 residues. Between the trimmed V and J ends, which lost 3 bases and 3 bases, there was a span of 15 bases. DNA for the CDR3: TGTGCCAGCAGTTATTCGGGACGGAGAGACTACGAGCAGTACTTC. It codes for CASSYSGRRDYEQYF.

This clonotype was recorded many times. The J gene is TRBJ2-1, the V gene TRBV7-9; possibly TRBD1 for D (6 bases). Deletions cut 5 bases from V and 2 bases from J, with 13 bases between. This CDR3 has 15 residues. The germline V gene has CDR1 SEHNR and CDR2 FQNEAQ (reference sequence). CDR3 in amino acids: CASSPPTGPYNEQFF. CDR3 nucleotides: TGTGCCAGCAGCCCCCCAACAGGGCCCTACAATGAGCAGTTCTTC. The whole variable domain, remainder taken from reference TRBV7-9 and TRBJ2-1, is DTGVSQNPRHKITKRGQNVTFRCDPISEHNRLYWYRQTLGQGPEFLTYFQNEAQLEKSRLLSDRFSAERPKGSFSTLEIQRTEQGDSAMYLCASSPPTGPYNEQFFGPGTRLTVL.

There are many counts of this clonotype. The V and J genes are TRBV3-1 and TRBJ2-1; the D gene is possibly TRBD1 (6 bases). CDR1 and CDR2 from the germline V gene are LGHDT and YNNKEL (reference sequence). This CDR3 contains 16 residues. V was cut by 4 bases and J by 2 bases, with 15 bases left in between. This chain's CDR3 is CASSPHHRATYNEQFF. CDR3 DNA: TGTGCCAGCAGCCCGCATCACAGGGCGACCTACAATGAGCAGTTCTTC.

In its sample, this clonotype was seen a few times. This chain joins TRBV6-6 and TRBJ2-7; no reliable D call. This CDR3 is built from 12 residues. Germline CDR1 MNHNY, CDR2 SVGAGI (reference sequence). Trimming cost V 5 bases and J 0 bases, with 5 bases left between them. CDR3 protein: CASSGSSYEQYV. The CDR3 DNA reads TGTGCCAGCAGTGGAAGCTCCTACGAGCAGTACGTC.

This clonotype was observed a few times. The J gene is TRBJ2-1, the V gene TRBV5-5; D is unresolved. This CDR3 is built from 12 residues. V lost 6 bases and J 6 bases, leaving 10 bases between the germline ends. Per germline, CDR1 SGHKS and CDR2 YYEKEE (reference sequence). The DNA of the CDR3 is TGTGCCAGCACCCTGTTTACCAATGAGCAGTTCTTC. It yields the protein CASTLFTNEQFF.

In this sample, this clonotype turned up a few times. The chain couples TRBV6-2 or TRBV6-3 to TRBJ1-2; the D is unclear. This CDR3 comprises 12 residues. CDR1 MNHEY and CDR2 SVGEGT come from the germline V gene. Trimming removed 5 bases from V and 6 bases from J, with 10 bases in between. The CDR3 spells CASSPPRNGYTF. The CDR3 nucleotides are TGTGCCAGCAGTCCCCCGCGCAATGGCTACACCTTC.

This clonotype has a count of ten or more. The CDR3 region has the DNA TGTGCCAGCAGTTTAGCGGCCAGGGTTCGAATCCAAGAGACCCAGTACTTC. Translating gives CASSLAARVRIQETQYF. The chain combines TRBV12-3 or TRBV12-4 with TRBJ2-5, with D tentatively TRBD1 (5 bases). This CDR3 contains 17 residues. The V end was cut by 0 bases, the J end by 1 base, with 15 bases between.

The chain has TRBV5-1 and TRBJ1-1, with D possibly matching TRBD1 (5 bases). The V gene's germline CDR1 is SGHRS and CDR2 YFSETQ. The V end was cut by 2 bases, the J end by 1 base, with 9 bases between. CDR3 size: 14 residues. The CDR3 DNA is TGCGCCAGCAGCTTCGGGGCAAGGAACACTGAAGCTTTCTTT. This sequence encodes CASSFGARNTEAFF.

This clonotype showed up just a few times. The CDR3 here is CASSQEETEAFF. The CDR3 coding sequence is TGTGCCAGCAGCCAGGAGGAGACTGAAGCTTTCTTT. V gene TRBV3-1 combines with J gene TRBJ1-1; D gene ambiguous. Per germline, CDR1 LGHDT and CDR2 YNNKEL (reference sequence). The CDR3 length is 12 residues. Trimming pared 3 bases from V and 5 bases from J, leaving 7 bases between.

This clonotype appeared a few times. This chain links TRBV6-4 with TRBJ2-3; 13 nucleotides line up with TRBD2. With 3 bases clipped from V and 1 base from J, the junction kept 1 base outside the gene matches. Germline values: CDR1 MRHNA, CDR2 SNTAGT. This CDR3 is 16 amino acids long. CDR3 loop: CASSEGTSGGTDTQYF. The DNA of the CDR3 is TGTGCCAGCAGTGAGGGGACTAGCGGGGGCACAGATACGCAGTATTTT.

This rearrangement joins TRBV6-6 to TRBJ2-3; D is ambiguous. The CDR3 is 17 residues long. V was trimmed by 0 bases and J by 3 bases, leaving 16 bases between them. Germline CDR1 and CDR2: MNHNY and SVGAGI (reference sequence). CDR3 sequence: CASSYSKTGLVTDTQYF. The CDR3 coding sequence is TGTGCCAGCAGTTACTCGAAAACGGGTTTGGTGACAGATACGCAGTATTTT.

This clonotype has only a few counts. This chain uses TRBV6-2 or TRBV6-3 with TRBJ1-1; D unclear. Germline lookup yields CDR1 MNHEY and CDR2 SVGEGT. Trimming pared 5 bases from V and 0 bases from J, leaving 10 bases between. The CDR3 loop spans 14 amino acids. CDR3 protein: CASSAGLLNTEAFF. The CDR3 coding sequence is TGTGCCAGCAGTGCAGGCCTTTTGAACACTGAAGCTTTCTTT.

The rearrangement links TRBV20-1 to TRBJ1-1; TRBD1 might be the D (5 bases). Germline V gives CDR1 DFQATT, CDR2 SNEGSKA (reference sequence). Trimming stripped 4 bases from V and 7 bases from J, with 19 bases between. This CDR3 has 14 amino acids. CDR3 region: CSAIYWDADDEAFF. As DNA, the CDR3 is TGCAGTGCTATTTACTGGGACGCCGATGATGAAGCTTTCTTT.

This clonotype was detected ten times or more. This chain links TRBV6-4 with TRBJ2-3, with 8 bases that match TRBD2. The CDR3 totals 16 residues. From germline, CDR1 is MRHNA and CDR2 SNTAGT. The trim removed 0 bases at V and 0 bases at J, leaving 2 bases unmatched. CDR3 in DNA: TGTGCCAGCAGTGACTCGGCTAGCGGGAGCACAGATACGCAGTATTTT. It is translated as CASSDSASGSTDTQYF.

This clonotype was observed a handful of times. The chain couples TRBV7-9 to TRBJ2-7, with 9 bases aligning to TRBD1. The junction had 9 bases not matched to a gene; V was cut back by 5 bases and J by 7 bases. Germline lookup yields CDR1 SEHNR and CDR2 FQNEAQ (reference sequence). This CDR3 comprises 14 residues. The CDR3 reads CASSHNRGQEEQYV. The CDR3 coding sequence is TGTGCCAGCAGCCATAACAGGGGGCAGGAAGAGCAGTACGTC.

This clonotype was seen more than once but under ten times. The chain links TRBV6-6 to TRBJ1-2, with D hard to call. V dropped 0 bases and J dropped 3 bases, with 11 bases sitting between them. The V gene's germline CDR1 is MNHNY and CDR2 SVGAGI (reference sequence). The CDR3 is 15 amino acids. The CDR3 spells CASSYSYTDYYGYTF. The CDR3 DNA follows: TGTGCCAGCAGTTACTCGTATACGGACTACTATGGCTACACCTTC.

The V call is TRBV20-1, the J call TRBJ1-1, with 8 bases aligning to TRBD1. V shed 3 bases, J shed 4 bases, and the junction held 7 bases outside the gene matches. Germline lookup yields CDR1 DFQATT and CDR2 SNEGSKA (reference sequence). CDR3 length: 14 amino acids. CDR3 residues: CSASGGQGGTEAFF. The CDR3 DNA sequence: TGCAGTGCTAGTGGAGGACAGGGTGGCACTGAAGCTTTCTTT.